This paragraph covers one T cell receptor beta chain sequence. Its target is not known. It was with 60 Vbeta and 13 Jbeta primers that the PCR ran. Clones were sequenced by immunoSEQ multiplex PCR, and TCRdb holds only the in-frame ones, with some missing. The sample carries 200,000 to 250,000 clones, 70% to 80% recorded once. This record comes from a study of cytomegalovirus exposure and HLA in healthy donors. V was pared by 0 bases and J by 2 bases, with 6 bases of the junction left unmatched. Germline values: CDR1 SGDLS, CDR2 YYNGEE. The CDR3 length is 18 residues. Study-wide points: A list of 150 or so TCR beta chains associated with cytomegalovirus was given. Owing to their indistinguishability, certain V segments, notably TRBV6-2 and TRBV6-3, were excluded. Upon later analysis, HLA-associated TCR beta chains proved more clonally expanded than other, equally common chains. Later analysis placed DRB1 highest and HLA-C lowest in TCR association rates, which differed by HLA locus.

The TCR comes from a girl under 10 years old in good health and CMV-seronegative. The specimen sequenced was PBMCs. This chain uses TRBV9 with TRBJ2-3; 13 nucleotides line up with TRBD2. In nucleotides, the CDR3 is TGTGCCAGCAGCGTAGGCGGACTAGCGGGGGTGCACACAGATACGCAGTATTTT. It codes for CASSVGGLAGVHTDTQYF.